This TCR beta chain was profiled in a study of T-cell reconstitution after alpha-beta-depleted transplantation in children. Overall study findings and caveats: T-cell numbers and diversity one year post-transplant derived largely from freshly generated T cells. The study traced high day-60 TCRbeta diversity in some patients to surviving recipient T cells and thymic progenitors. By about two months after transplant, alpha-beta T cells reportedly arose from several hundred graft clones that had expanded.

Unique molecular identifiers were used to barcode this TCRbeta library. Each CDR3 protein is one row after TCRdb ran MiXCR on the PCR reads. The data show fewer than 250,000 distinct CDR3 sequences, approximately 17% seen once. Comment on this clonotype: Antigen unknown.

This TCR was recovered from a male patient between 2 and 15 years old who had a stem cell transplant for acute lymphoblastic leukemia, so the T cells may come from the graft donor. The material sequenced was PBMCs, mostly from graft donor cells, taken 360 days after TCRalphabeta/CD19-depleted stem cell transplant.

The CDR3 is CASSQSGGLDEQYF. The CDR3, as DNA: TGTGCCAGCAGCCAATCGGGAGGGCTGGACGAGCAGTACTTC. V gene TRBV16 combines with J gene TRBJ2-7; 7 bases map to TRBD2. CDR1 and CDR2 from the germline V gene are KGHSY and FQNENV. V trimming: 0 bases; J trimming: 5 bases; junction bases outside the gene matches: 4. This CDR3 is built from 14 residues.